This T cell receptor (beta chain) derives from a study of T-cell reconstitution after alpha-beta-depleted transplantation in children. This sample's TCRbeta library carried unique molecular identifier barcodes. TCRdb re-called the PCR reads through MiXCR, storing one row per CDR3 protein. The data hold a few hundred thousand distinct CDR3 sequences, with under 15% observed a single time. The CDR3 length is 11 residues. Germline V gives CDR1 DFQATT, CDR2 SNEGSKA (reference sequence). V gave up 4 bases and J gave up 6 bases, with 10 bases separating them. Sequenced here: PBMCs, mostly from graft donor cells, sampled 360 days after TCRalphabeta/CD19-depleted stem cell transplant. The TCR sequence derives from a male patient aged 10 to 17 who had a stem cell transplant for acute myeloid leukemia, so the T cells may come from the graft donor. The rearrangement links TRBV20-1 to TRBJ2-7; D not certain. The CDR3 here is CSATAGFEQYF. CDR3 in DNA: TGCAGTGCTACTGCAGGTTTCGAGCAGTACTTC.